These 12 T cell receptor beta chains originate from one sample sequenced in a study of metastatic and nonmetastatic thyroid tumors. TCRdb re-analyzed the PCR reads through MiXCR. The sample lists some 42,000 clones; under 30% were seen once. Before thyroid surgery, none of the patients had received any treatment. The sample comprised blood. These TCRs come from a male donor with papillary thyroid cancer or a benign thyroid nodule (not recorded which). Some clones in this sample may be carry-over from other donors' samples.

The rearrangement joins TRBV27 to TRBJ1-2; D is perhaps TRBD1 (5 bases). Trimming took off 3 bases at V and 2 bases at J, with 7 bases between the two ends. Germline V lookup: CDR1 MNHEY, CDR2 SMNVEV (reference sequence). The CDR3 length is 13 residues. CDR3 protein: CASSLRGNYGYTF. Written as DNA, the CDR3 is TGTGCCAGCAGTTTGAGGGGAAACTATGGCTACACCTTC.

The table lists this clone with many counts. The rearrangement links TRBV12-3 or TRBV12-4 to TRBJ1-1; D call uncertain. V was pared by 6 bases and J by 1 base, with 9 bases between. The CDR3 is 13 amino acids. CDR3 nucleotide sequence: TGTGCCAGCAGCCCGACCCCGAACACTGAAGCTTTCTTT. Protein: CASSPTPNTEAFF.

The genes are TRBV7-6 and TRBJ2-7; 7 bases align to TRBD2. Germline CDR1 is SGHVS and CDR2 is FNYEAQ. V lost 4 bases, J lost 1 base, and 4 bases stayed unmatched. The CDR3 runs to 14 residues. The CDR3 DNA follows: TGTGCCAGCAGCTCTCCGGGAGGTTCCTACGAGCAGTACTTC. Encoded protein: CASSSPGGSYEQYF.

The sample holds a few counts of this clone. This chain joins TRBV6-2 or TRBV6-3 and TRBJ1-1; D is unresolved. The CDR3 contains 14 residues. Trimming left V 2 bases short and J 3 bases short, with 10 bases between. The germline V gene has CDR1 MNHEY and CDR2 SVGEGT. The CDR3 DNA is TGTGCCAGCAGTTACGGGGAGCGGGACACTGAAGCTTTCTTT. This translates into CASSYGERDTEAFF.

This clone was seen many times. The chain couples TRBV9 to TRBJ2-2; D is uncertain. The CDR3 spans 15 residues. V dropped 4 bases and J dropped 4 bases, with 14 bases sitting between them. Germline CDR1 SGDLS, CDR2 YYNGEE. The DNA for the CDR3 is TGTGCCAGCAGCCAACTGAGAAGCCGCACCGGGGAGCTGTTTTTT. This gives the protein CASSQLRSRTGELFF.

By sample share, this clone is medium-sized (0.01 to 0.1%). The chain carries TRBV20-1 and TRBJ2-3, with 11 bases that match TRBD2. CDR3 length: 15 residues. The germline V gene has CDR1 DFQATT and CDR2 SNEGSKA (reference sequence). The V segment lost 2 bases and the J segment 8 bases; nucleotides outside the gene matches: 9. The CDR3 coding sequence is TGCAGTGCTAGAAGGCTAGCGGGAGGCTTGGGTACGCAGTATTTT. Its translation is CSARRLAGGLGTQYF.

Comment on this clone: The junction does not match germline at one end; this may be a read error. The chain recombines TRBV6-4 with TRBJ1-5; no definite D call. The CDR3 length is 13 residues. Looked up from germline, CDR1 is MRHNA and CDR2 is SNTAGT. CDR3: CATSEQINQPQHF. CDR3 DNA: TGTGCCACCAGTGAACAGATCAATCAGCCCCAGCATTTT.

In this sample, this clone turned up many times. V gene TRBV29-1 combines with J gene TRBJ1-2, with D possibly matching TRBD1 (5 bases). The CDR3 is 13 amino acids. Germline CDR1 SQVTM, CDR2 ANQGSEA. Trimming removed 5 bases at V and 4 bases at J, with 14 bases between. As DNA, the CDR3 is TGCAGCGTTATGACAGCGACCCTCTATGGCTACACCTTC. This translates into CSVMTATLYGYTF.

This clone was seen more than once but under ten times. The V and J genes are TRBV5-1 and TRBJ2-7; the D gene is possibly TRBD2 (6 bases). The germline V gene has CDR1 SGHRS and CDR2 YFSETQ. This CDR3 comprises 16 residues. Trimming took 5 bases from V and 2 from J, leaving 20 bases between them. As DNA, the CDR3 is TGCGCCAGCAGTTTCACCGTCAGACTAGGCCCCTACGAGCAGTACTTC. Translated: CASSFTVRLGPYEQYF.

The CDR3 bases are TGCGCCAGCAGCGCGACGACAGGGGACTGCGAGCAGTACTTC. It translates to CASSATTGDCEQYF. This sequence joins TRBV5-1 and TRBJ2-7; 8 bases map to TRBD1. Trimming took 4 bases from V and 6 from J; bases not matched to a gene: 9. CDR3 length: 14 residues. Looked up from germline, CDR1 is SGHRS and CDR2 is YFSETQ.

The rearrangement links TRBV2 to TRBJ2-1, with 8 bases fitting TRBD2. Germline V gene data show CDR1 as SNHLY and CDR2 as FYNNEI. V lost 9 bases, J lost 7 bases, and 11 bases stayed unmatched. This CDR3 has 14 residues. The CDR3 spells CASSSAGVVNEQFF. The DNA of the CDR3 is TGTGCCAGTTCCTCAGCGGGAGTGGTAAATGAGCAGTTCTTC. The variable domain in full, completed from reference TRBV2 and TRBJ2-1, reads EPEVTQTPSHQVTQMGQEVILRCVPISNHLYFYWYRQILGQKVEFLVSFYNNEISEKSEIFDDQFSVERPDGSNFTLKIRSTKLEDSAMYFCASSSAGVVNEQFFGPGTRLTVL.

This clone was detected a few times. The chain uses TRBV10-1 and TRBJ2-1; D call uncertain. Germline CDR1 is WNHNN and CDR2 is SYGVQD (reference sequence). The CDR3 runs to 12 residues. V was trimmed by 8 bases and J by 1 base, leaving 6 bases between them. The chain's CDR3 is CASGTSYNEQFF. CDR3 nucleotides: TGCGCCAGCGGAACATCCTACAATGAGCAGTTCTTC.